Here is one T cell receptor beta chain with its context. The CDR3 sequence is 17 residues long. Germline V CDR1 and CDR2: LGHDT, YNNKEL (reference sequence). The V end was cut by 0 bases, the J end by 0 bases, with 13 bases between. Only in-frame clones appear in the TCRdb table, and some are missing; sequencing was by immunoSEQ multiplex PCR. The repertoire includes about 58,000 clones, 80% to 90% of them detected once, and approximately 9.2% sits in the top ten. This sample stems from a study of blood T cell repertoires in COVID-19. Whole-study context: The United States, Italy and Spain were the sources of the acute and convalescent COVID-19 samples.

The rearrangement uses TRBV3-1 (or the pseudogene TRBV3-2) and TRBJ2-3; a possible D gene is TRBD1 (5 bases). This receptor was identified in a woman between 70 and 85 years old with active COVID-19. Sample: peripheral blood. Here the CDR3 DNA reads TGTGCCAGCAGCCAAGACTGGGTTCGACAGAGCACAGATACGCAGTATTTT. Translation gives CASSQDWVRQSTDTQYF.